These T cell receptor beta chains were read from a single sample in a study of CD8 T cells in ankylosing spondylitis. From the 5' RACE reads, TCRdb called clonotypes with MiXCR, one entry per CDR3 protein. The sample carries some 150,000 distinct CDR3 sequences, around 43% recorded once. The sequenced sample consisted of synovial fluid, either unsorted or a sorted T cell fraction (not recorded which). The source is a male donor with ankylosing spondylitis. CDR3s include the opening cysteine and the closing phenylalanine or tryptophan. Fields, in order: J gene, D gene, V gene, clone size, CDR3 DNA, CDR3 protein. D genes are given only for firm matches. The size entry is marked missing in some rows and otherwise reads once, few, many or a size class.

>TRBJ2-1|TRBD2|TRBV7-2|few
TGTGCCAGCAGCTCTAGCGGGGGAAGCTACAATGAGCAGTTCTTC
CASSSSGGSYNEQFF
>TRBJ2-1|TRBD2|TRBV5-6|.
TGTGCCAGCAGCCTTGGTTCTAGCGGGTTCTACAATGAGCAGTTCTTC
CASSLGSSGFYNEQFF
>TRBJ2-1|TRBD2|TRBV28|.
TGTGCCAGCAACCTACTAGCGGGAGAGGCCAATGAGCAGTTCTTC
CASNLLAGEANEQFF
>TRBJ2-5|.|TRBV24-1|.
TGTGCCACCAGTTTGAAGGGAGAGACCCAGTACTTC
CATSLKGETQYF
>TRBJ1-1|.|TRBV4-1|many
TGCGCCAGCAGCCAAGATGGGGAGCTTTTCTTT
CASSQDGELFF
>TRBJ2-5|.|TRBV28|once
TGTGCCAGCACCCCTTTTTGGCGGTACAACCAAGAGACCCAGTACTTC
CASTPFWRYNQETQYF
>TRBJ2-5|TRBD2|TRBV25-1|.
TGTGCCAGCAGTGAATTTGGACTAGCGGGGAATTGGTGGGGGGAGACCCAGTACTTC
CASSEFGLAGNWWGETQYF
>TRBJ2-2|.|TRBV3-1|.
TGTGCCAGCAGCCTCGGAAGCGGGCGGTACACCGGGGAGCTGTTTTTT
CASSLGSGRYTGELFF
>TRBJ2-7|.|TRBV6-1|.
TGTGCCAGCAGTGTGGACGCAAGCTCCTACGAGCAGTACTTC
CASSVDASSYEQYF
>TRBJ2-1|TRBD2|TRBV11-2|.
TGTGCCAGCAGCTTTTTTAGCTATAGCGGGAGTCCCCCCAAACACAATGAGCAGTTCTTC
CASSFFSYSGSPPKHNEQFF
>TRBJ2-1|TRBD2|TRBV12-3/TRBV12-4|.
TGTGCCAGCAGTTTGGTAGAGCGGGAGGGCCGGGGTGAGCAGTTCTTC
CASSLVEREGRGEQFF
>TRBJ2-5|TRBD2|TRBV11-2|.
TGTGCCAGCTGGGACGCTAGCGGGGGACCCCAAGAGACCCAGTACTTC
CASWDASGGPQETQYF
>TRBJ2-4|.|TRBV2|once
TGTGCCAGCAGGGGTATGTGGGGTAAAAACATTCAGTACTTC
CASRGMWGKNIQYF
>TRBJ2-3|TRBD1|TRBV9|.
TGTGCCAGCAGCGTAGTGGGGACAGGGTTTTCAGATACGCAGTATTTT
CASSVVGTGFSDTQYF
>TRBJ2-7|TRBD1|TRBV20-1|few
TGCAGGAGAACAGGGGCTGGCGAGCAGTACTTC
CRRTGAGEQYF
>TRBJ2-3|TRBD2|TRBV6-1|.
TGTGCCAGCAATAGACTAGCGGGAGCTACCACAGATACGCAGTATTTT
CASNRLAGATTDTQYF
>TRBJ2-2|.|TRBV13|.
TGTGCCAGCAGTGAGCACACCGGGGAGCTGTTTTTT
CASSEHTGELFF
>TRBJ2-1|TRBD1|TRBV7-9|few
TGTGCCAGCAGCTTGGACAGGGCCGCCTACAATGAGCAGTTCTTC
CASSLDRAAYNEQFF
>TRBJ2-3|TRBD2|TRBV2|.
TGTGCCAGCAGTGAAGCGGCTAGCGGGCCAGATACGCAGTATTTT
CASSEAASGPDTQYF
>TRBJ2-4|TRBD1|TRBV27|.
TGTGCCAGCAGTTATCGCACGGACAGGCAAAACATTCAGTACTTC
CASSYRTDRQNIQYF
>TRBJ2-7|.|TRBV28|.
TGTGCCAGCAGTCCCCCCGGGGGCTACGAGCAGTACTTC
CASSPPGGYEQYF
>TRBJ1-1|.|TRBV12-3/TRBV12-4|.
TGTGCCAGCAGCCTGCACCGGGGGCGCGACACTGAAGCTTTCTTT
CASSLHRGRDTEAFF
>TRBJ2-7|.|TRBV20-1|once
TGCAGTGCAGGGTTAGCGAGGAGCTCCTACGAGCAGTACTTC
CSAGLARSSYEQYF
>TRBJ2-7|.|TRBV5-1|many
TGCGCCAGCAGCCAGCCGGGCCTCCAGGCGGGGTACTCCTACGAGCAGTACTTC
CASSQPGLQAGYSYEQYF
>TRBJ2-7|TRBD1|TRBV5-6|few
TGTGCCAGCAGCTCCACCCGGGACAGCGCATTCTACGAGCAGTACTTC
CASSSTRDSAFYEQYF
>TRBJ1-1|.|TRBV20-1|.
TGCAGAGCAGCGGATCACGAACCGGCTTTCTTT
CRAADHEPAFF
>TRBJ2-3|.|TRBV29-1|few
TGCAGCGTTGAAGCCGGGACATGGGTCACAGATACGCAGTATTTT
CSVEAGTWVTDTQYF
>TRBJ2-7|.|TRBV2|.
TGTGCCAGCAGTGCGGACTTGGGATATTACTCCGAGCAGTACTTC
CASSADLGYYSEQYF
>TRBJ2-1|.|TRBV25-1|few
TGTGCCAGCAGTGAATATCCCCTGGAGACTAGCTCCTACAATGAGCAGTTCTTC
CASSEYPLETSSYNEQFF
>TRBJ1-1|.|TRBV12-3/TRBV12-4|.
TGTGCCAGCAGTTTTGGGTTTTGGCAGGACTCTGAAGCTTTCTTT
CASSFGFWQDSEAFF
>TRBJ1-3|.|TRBV12-3/TRBV12-4|few
TGTGCCAGCACCTCCCTGGGATCTAACACCATATATTTT
CASTSLGSNTIYF
>TRBJ2-1|.|TRBV6-5|.
TGTGCCAGCAGTTACTTTTGGAGGGGGGGGGTAGATGAGCAGTTCTTC
CASSYFWRGGVDEQFF
>TRBJ2-5|.|TRBV14|.
TGTGCCAGCAGCCAAGATACGATCCGGGACTCCGGACCCAAAAAGACCCAGTACTTC
CASSQDTIRDSGPKKTQYF
>TRBJ1-5|TRBD1|TRBV3-1|medium-sized
TGTGCCAGCAGCCAGACAGGGGTCTACAATCAGCCCCAGCATTTT
CASSQTGVYNQPQHF
>TRBJ2-7|.|TRBV13|.
TGTGCCAGCAGCTTTCGGGTCAGAAACTACGAGCAGTACTTC
CASSFRVRNYEQYF
>TRBJ1-1|.|TRBV2|once
TGTGCCAGCAGCGGGGGCCGTACAGCATGGGTTGACACTGAAGCTTTCTTT
CASSGGRTAWVDTEAFF